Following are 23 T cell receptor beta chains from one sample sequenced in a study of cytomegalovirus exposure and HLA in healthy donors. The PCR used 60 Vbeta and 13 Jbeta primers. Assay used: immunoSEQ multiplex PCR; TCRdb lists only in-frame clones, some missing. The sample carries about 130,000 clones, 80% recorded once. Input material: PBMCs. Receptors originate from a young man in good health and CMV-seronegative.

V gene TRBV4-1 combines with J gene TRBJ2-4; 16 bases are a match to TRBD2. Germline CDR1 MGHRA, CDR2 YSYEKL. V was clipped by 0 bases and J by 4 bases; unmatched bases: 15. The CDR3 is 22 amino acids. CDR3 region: CASSQDYQPPGLAGGLKNIQYF. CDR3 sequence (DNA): TGCGCCAGCAGCCAAGATTACCAACCCCCGGGACTAGCGGGAGGGCTAAAAAACATTCAGTACTTC.

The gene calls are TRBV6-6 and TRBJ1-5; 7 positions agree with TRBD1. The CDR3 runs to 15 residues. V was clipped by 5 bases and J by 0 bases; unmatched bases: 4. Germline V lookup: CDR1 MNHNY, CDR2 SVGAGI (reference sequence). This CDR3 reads CASSRGQYSNQPQHF. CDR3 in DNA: TGTGCCAGCAGTAGGGGACAGTATAGCAATCAGCCCCAGCATTTT.

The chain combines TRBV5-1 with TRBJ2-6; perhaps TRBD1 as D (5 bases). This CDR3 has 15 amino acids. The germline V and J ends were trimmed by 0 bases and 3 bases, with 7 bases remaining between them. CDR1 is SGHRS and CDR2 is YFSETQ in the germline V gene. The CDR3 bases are TGCGCCAGCAGCTTGGAAGGGGTTGGGGCCAACGTCCTGACTTTC. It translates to CASSLEGVGANVLTF.

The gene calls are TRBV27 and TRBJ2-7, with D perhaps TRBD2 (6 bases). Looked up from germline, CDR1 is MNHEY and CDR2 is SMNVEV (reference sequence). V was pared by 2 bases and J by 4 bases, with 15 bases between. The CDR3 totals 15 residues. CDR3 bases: TGTGCCAGCAGTTTAGGGACGGGAGCTTTATACGAGCAGTACTTC. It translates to CASSLGTGALYEQYF.

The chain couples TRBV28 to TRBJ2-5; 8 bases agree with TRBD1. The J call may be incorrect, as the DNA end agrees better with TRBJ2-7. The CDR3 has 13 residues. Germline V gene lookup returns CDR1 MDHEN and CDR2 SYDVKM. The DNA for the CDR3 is TGTGCCAGCAGGGGACAGGATTTATACGAGCAGTACTTC. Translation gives CASRGQDLYEQYF.

The CDR3 protein is CASSQTYEQYF. As DNA, the CDR3 is TGTGCCAGCAGCCAAACCTACGAGCAGTACTTC. The chain carries TRBV6-1 and TRBJ2-7, with unresolved D. With 6 bases removed from V and 2 bases from J, the gap between germline ends came to 5 bases. Germline-derived CDR1 and CDR2 are MNHNS and SASEGT. The CDR3 loop spans 11 amino acids.

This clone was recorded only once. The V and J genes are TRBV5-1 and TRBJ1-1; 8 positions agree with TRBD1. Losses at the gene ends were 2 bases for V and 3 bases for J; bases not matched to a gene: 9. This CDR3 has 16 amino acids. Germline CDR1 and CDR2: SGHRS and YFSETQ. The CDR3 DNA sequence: TGCGCCAGCAGCTTTATACCCGGGACAGGCGACACTGAAGCTTTCTTT. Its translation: CASSFIPGTGDTEAFF.

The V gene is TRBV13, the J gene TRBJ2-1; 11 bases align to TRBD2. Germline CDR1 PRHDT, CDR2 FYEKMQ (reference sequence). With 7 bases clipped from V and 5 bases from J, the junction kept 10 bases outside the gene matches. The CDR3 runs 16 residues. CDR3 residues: CASTTTTSGSNNEQFF. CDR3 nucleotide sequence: TGTGCCAGCACCACGACTACTAGCGGGAGTAACAATGAGCAGTTCTTC.

CDR3 bases: TGTGCCTGGAGCGATCTCGGACTTATGAATGAGCAGTTCTTC. Translation gives CAWSDLGLMNEQFF. The chain joins TRBV30 to TRBJ2-1; D might be TRBD2 (5 bases). The length of the CDR3 is 14 residues. Germline V CDR1 and CDR2: GTSNPN, SVGIG (reference sequence). V dropped 3 bases and J dropped 7 bases, with 16 bases sitting between them.

The CDR3 is CASSLGFLGISGAFF. In DNA, the CDR3 is TGCGCCAGCAGCTTGGGCTTCCTAGGTATTTCGGGAGCTTTCTTT. The rearrangement uses TRBV5-1 and TRBJ1-1; no reliable D call. CDR3 length: 15 amino acids. V gave up 0 bases and J gave up 10 bases, with 19 bases separating them. CDR1 is SGHRS, CDR2 YFSETQ, per germline.

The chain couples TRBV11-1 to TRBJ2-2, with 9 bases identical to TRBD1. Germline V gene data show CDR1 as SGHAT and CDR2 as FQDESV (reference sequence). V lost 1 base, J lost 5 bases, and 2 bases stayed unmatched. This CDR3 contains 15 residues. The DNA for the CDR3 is TGTGCCAGCAGCTTAGGGGGACAGGGTACCGGGGAGCTGTTTTTT. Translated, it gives CASSLGGQGTGELFF.

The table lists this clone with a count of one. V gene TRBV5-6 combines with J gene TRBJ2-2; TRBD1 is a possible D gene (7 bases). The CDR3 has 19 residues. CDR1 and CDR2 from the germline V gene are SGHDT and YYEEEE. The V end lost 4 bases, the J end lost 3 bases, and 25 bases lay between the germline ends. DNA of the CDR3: TGTGCCAGCAGCACCGGGAACCCTCGGACAGGAGGGCACACCGGGGAGCTGTTTTTT. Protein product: CASSTGNPRTGGHTGELFF.

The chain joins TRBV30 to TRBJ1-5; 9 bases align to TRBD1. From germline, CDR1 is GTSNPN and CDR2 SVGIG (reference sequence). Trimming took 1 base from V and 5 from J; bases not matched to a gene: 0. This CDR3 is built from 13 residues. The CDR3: CAWSGTGDQPQHF. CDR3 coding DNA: TGTGCCTGGAGTGGGACAGGGGATCAGCCCCAGCATTTT.

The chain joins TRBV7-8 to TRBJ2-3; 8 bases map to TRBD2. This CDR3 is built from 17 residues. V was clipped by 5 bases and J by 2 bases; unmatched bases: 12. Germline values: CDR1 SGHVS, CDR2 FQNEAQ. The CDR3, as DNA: TGTGCCAGCAGCGAAGGGAACGGCGGGAGGCTCACAGATACGCAGTATTTT. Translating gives CASSEGNGGRLTDTQYF.

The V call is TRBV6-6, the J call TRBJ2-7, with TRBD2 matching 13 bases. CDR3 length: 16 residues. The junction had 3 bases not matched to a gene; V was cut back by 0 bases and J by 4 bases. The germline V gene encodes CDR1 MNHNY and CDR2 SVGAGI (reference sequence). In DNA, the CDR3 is TGTGCCAGCAGTTACTCACTAGCGGGAGGGTCTTACGAGCAGTACTTC. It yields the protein CASSYSLAGGSYEQYF.

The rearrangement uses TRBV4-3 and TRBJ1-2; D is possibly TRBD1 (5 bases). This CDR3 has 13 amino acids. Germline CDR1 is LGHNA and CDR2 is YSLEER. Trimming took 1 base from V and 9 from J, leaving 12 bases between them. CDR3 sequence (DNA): TGCGCCAGCAGCCAAGGGCAGGGCATCAGCTACACCTTC. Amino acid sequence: CASSQGQGISYTF.

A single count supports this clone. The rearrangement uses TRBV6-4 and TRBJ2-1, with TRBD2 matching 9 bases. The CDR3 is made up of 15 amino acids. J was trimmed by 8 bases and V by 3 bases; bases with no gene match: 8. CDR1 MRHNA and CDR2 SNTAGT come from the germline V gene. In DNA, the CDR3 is TGTGCCAGCAGTGAAACTAGCGGGCAGTCCGATGAGCAGTTCTTC. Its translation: CASSETSGQSDEQFF.

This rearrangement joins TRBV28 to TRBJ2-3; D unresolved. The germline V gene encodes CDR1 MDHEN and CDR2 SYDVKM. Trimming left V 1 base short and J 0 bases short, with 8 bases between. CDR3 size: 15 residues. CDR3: CASSLFNPSTDTQYF. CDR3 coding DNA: TGTGCCAGCAGTTTATTTAATCCTAGCACAGATACGCAGTATTTT.

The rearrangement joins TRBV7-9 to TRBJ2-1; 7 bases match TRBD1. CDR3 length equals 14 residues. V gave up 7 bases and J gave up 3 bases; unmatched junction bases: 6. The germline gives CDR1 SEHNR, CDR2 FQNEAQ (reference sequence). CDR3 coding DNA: TGTGCCAGCACCTTCCGGGACAGCTACAATGAGCAGTTCTTC. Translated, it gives CASTFRDSYNEQFF.

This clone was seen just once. The CDR3 here is CASSSNLMGRGNSPLHF. DNA of the CDR3: TGCGCCAGCAGCTCTAATCTGATGGGAAGGGGTAATTCACCCCTCCACTTT. This sequence joins TRBV5-1 and TRBJ1-6, with a possible D match to TRBD1 (5 bases). The germline V and J ends were trimmed by 3 bases and 6 bases, with 19 bases remaining between them. CDR1 is SGHRS, CDR2 YFSETQ, per germline. This CDR3 is built from 17 residues.

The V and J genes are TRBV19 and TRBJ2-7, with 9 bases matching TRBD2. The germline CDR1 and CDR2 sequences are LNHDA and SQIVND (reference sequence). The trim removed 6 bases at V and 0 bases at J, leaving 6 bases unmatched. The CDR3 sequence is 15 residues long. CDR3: CASREAGGFSYEQYF. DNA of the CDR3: TGTGCCAGTAGAGAAGCGGGAGGCTTCTCCTACGAGCAGTACTTC.

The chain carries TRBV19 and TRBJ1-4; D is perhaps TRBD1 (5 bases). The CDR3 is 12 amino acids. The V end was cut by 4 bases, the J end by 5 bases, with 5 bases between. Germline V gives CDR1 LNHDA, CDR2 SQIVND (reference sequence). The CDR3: CASSNRNEKLFF. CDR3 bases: TGTGCCAGTAGTAACAGGAATGAAAAACTGTTTTTT.

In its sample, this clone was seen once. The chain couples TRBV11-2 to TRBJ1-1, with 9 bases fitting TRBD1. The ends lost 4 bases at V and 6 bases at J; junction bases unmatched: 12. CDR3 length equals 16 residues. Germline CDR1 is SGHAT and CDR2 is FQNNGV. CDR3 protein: CASSSRGRTGAAEAFF. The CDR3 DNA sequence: TGTGCCAGCAGCTCACGGGGGAGGACAGGGGCCGCTGAAGCTTTCTTT.